This T cell receptor (beta chain) was documented in a study of T cell changes during pregnancy in multiple sclerosis. Clones were read by immunoSEQ multiplex PCR, and TCRdb kept only the in-frame ones, dropping some. The sample has around 97,000 clones; about 90% are singletons. V shed 4 bases and J shed 1 base, with 10 bases lying between them. The CDR3 sequence is 15 residues long. Germline V gives CDR1 SEHNR, CDR2 FQNEAQ (reference sequence). This chain joins TRBV7-9 and TRBJ2-2, with D possibly TRBD2 on 5 matching bases. The sequence was collected from a female donor with multiple sclerosis, enrolled in a pregnancy study. This specimen was peripheral blood, taken after pregnancy. This chain's CDR3 is CASSSRDVNTGELFF. As DNA, the CDR3 is TGTGCCAGCAGCTCCCGGGATGTGAACACCGGGGAGCTGTTTTTT. Full variable domain (missing parts from reference TRBV7-9 and TRBJ2-2): DTGVSQNPRHKITKRGQNVTFRCDPISEHNRLYWYRQTLGQGPEFLTYFQNEAQLEKSRLLSDRFSAERPKGSFSTLEIQRTEQGDSAMYLCASSSRDVNTGELFFGEGSRLTVL.